Listed below are T cell receptor beta chains from one sample, sequenced in a study of T cell repertoires in cytomegalovirus infection. One entry per CDR3 protein results from TCRdb running MiXCR on the reads. The sample has around 900,000 distinct CDR3 sequences; under 40% are singletons. Their cognate antigens are unknown. The material sequenced was cultured CD8+ T cells from PBMCs, taken from culture after CMV antigen stimulation. These receptors were taken from a human donor in good health (CMV status not recorded). Some clones in this sample may be carry-over from other donors' samples. CDR3s include the opening cysteine and the closing phenylalanine or tryptophan. The D gene is left open where the match is weak. The size field is filled for only some rows; it gives once, few, many or a size class.

.,TRBV12-5,TRBJ1-4,.,CASGFVGGWNEKLFF,TGTGCTAGTGGTTTCGTGGGAGGGTGGAACGAAAAACTGTTTTTT
many,TRBV6-6,TRBJ1-3,.,CAAAGGSGNTIYF,TGTGCCGCAGCGGGGGGCAGTGGAAACACCATATATTTT
.,TRBV7-9,TRBJ2-2,TRBD2,CASSPFPAGGPSTGELFF,TGTGCCAGCAGCCCTTTCCCAGCGGGGGGGCCAAGCACCGGGGAGCTGTTTTTT
few,TRBV6-5,TRBJ2-7,.,CASSYSILGAYEQYF,TGTGCCAGCAGTTACTCGATCTTAGGGGCCTACGAGCAGTACTTC
.,TRBV10-1,TRBJ1-1,.,CASSERGWTEAFF,TGCGCCAGCAGTGAAAGGGGGTGGACTGAAGCTTTCTTT
.,TRBV11-2,TRBJ2-2,TRBD1,CASSLGPSEGAKELFF,TGTGCCAGCAGCTTAGGCCCGTCCGAGGGGGCGAAGGAGCTGTTTTTT
many,TRBV7-8,TRBJ2-1,TRBD2,CASSRFTSGGMNEQFF,TGTGCCAGCAGCCGTTTTACTAGCGGGGGGATGAATGAGCAGTTCTTC
.,TRBV11-2,TRBJ2-5,.,CASSSAGRQETQYF,TGTGCCAGCAGCTCCGCCGGGAGACAAGAGACCCAGTACTTC
.,TRBV11-2,TRBJ2-2,.,CASSLVRNGELFF,TGTGCCAGCAGCTTAGTGAGGAACGGGGAGCTGTTTTTT
many,TRBV7-6,TRBJ2-2,TRBD1,CASSATGGRTGELFF,TGTGCCAGCAGCGCAACAGGGGGCCGGACCGGGGAGCTGTTTTTT
.,TRBV7-6,TRBJ1-2,.,CASSSSATGLPNYGYTF,TGTGCCAGCAGCAGCTCAGCGACAGGCCTTCCCAACTATGGCTACACCTTC
few,TRBV11-2,TRBJ2-2,TRBD2,CASRPGGHGELFF,TGTGCCAGCAGGCCGGGGGGGCACGGGGAGCTGTTTTTT
many,TRBV12-5,TRBJ2-3,TRBD2,CASGPTSGESTDTQYF,TGTGCTAGTGGTCCGACTAGCGGGGAGAGCACAGATACGCAGTATTTT
once,TRBV7-6,TRBJ1-1,.,CVSSPEGVKAFF,TGTGTCAGCAGCCCCGAAGGCGTTAAAGCTTTCTTT
.,TRBV5-1,TRBJ1-5,.,CASSLEGPNQPQHF,TGCGCCAGCAGCTTGGAAGGGCCCAATCAGCCCCAGCATTTT
few,TRBV6-1,TRBJ1-1,.,CASTLQGMNTEAFF,TGTGCCAGCACCTTACAGGGAATGAACACTGAAGCTTTCTTT
few,TRBV20-1,TRBJ1-2,.,CSARLGLHYRYTF,TGCAGTGCTAGATTAGGCCTACACTACCGCTACACCTTC
few,TRBV25-1,TRBJ2-5,.,CASSDYREEETQYF,TGTGCCAGCAGTGATTACAGGGAGGAAGAGACCCAGTACTTC
.,TRBV6-5,TRBJ1-2,TRBD1,CASSSRGLWDGYTF,TGTGCCAGCAGTTCCAGGGGGCTGTGGGATGGCTACACCTTC
.,TRBV2,TRBJ1-5,.,CASRADSGNQPQHF,TGTGCCAGCAGGGCGGACAGCGGCAATCAGCCCCAGCATTTT
few,TRBV12-3/TRBV12-4,TRBJ1-6,.,CASSFLRGDSPLHF,TGTGCCAGCAGTTTCCTCCGGGGGGATTCACCCCTCCACTTT
.,TRBV6-5,TRBJ1-1,.,CASSYSEGSEAFF,TGTGCCAGCAGTTACTCTGAGGGGTCTGAAGCTTTCTTT
few,TRBV19,TRBJ1-2,.,CASSIGDLVNGYTF,TGTGCCAGTAGTATAGGAGATCTTGTAAACGGCTACACCTTC
.,TRBV7-2,TRBJ2-1,.,CASRSVGSREQFF,TGTGCCAGCAGATCCGTCGGGTCCAGGGAGCAGTTCTTC
many,TRBV7-2,TRBJ2-1,.,CASSLGTFRSSYNEQFF,TGTGCCAGCAGCTTAGGAACGTTTCGGAGCTCCTACAATGAGCAGTTCTTC
few,TRBV10-2,TRBJ2-1,.,CAVVVYNEQFF,TGCGCGGTGGTAGTATACAATGAGCAGTTCTTC
.,TRBV12-3/TRBV12-4,TRBJ2-2,.,CASSFRGGGELFF,TGTGCCAGCAGCTTCAGGGGCGGCGGGGAGCTGTTTTTT
few,TRBV6-1,TRBJ2-7,.,CASMSGPNPYEQYF,TGTGCCAGCATGTCGGGCCCAAACCCCTACGAGCAGTACTTC
many,TRBV12-3/TRBV12-4,TRBJ1-3,.,CASSLEAEMSSGNTIYF,TGTGCCAGCAGTTTAGAGGCAGAGATGTCCTCTGGAAACACCATATATTTT
.,TRBV7-1,TRBJ2-7,TRBD1,CASSWDRDYEQYF,TGTGCCAGCAGCTGGGACAGGGATTACGAGCAGTACTTC
.,TRBV6-6,TRBJ2-3,.,CASTKRGQRGLTDTQYF,TGTGCCAGCACCAAACGGGGACAGCGGGGGCTCACAGATACGCAGTATTTT
many,TRBV7-9,TRBJ2-1,.,CASSRGQPEGQFF,TGTGCCAGCAGCAGGGGACAACCTGAGGGGCAGTTCTTC
.,TRBV27,TRBJ2-7,TRBD2,CASTSTRLAGGPTYEQYF,TGTGCCAGCACCTCCACTCGGCTAGCGGGGGGTCCTACCTACGAGCAGTACTTC
once,TRBV2,TRBJ2-7,.,CASGQGVYEQYF,TGTGCCAGCGGCCAAGGGGTATACGAGCAGTACTTC
few,TRBV6-6,TRBJ2-3,.,CASSYSQVYTDTQYF,TGTGCCAGCAGTTACTCGCAGGTTTACACAGATACGCAGTATTTT
.,TRBV19,TRBJ2-2,.,CASSIDVQGWTGELFF,TGTGCCAGTAGTATAGACGTCCAGGGATGGACCGGGGAGCTGTTTTTT
many,TRBV7-2,TRBJ2-2,.,CASSQRGGPRTNTGELFF,TGTGCCAGCAGCCAGAGGGGGGGCCCACGAACGAACACCGGGGAGCTGTTTTTT
.,TRBV27,TRBJ2-3,.,CASSSGVGHPSRTRTQYF,TGTGCCAGCTCTTCAGGAGTGGGACACCCTTCTCGCACACGTACGCAGTATTTT
.,TRBV24-1,TRBJ2-2,.,CATSDSLRQNTGELFF,TGTGCCACCAGTGATTCACTCCGACAGAACACCGGGGAGCTGTTTTTT
once,TRBV29-1,TRBJ1-2,.,CSVPTGTANYGYTF,TGCAGCGTTCCTACGGGGACGGCAAACTATGGCTACACCTTC
.,TRBV20-1,TRBJ2-3,TRBD1,CSADSGTDTDTQYF,TGCAGTGCCGACTCCGGGACAGACACAGATACGCAGTATTTT
.,TRBV12-3/TRBV12-4,TRBJ1-2,.,CASSLGQGAESYTF,TGTGCCAGCAGTTTAGGGCAGGGAGCCGAGAGCTACACCTTC
.,TRBV5-4,TRBJ2-1,.,CASSVSGDEQFF,TGTGCCAGCAGCGTCTCAGGGGATGAGCAGTTCTTC